One sample yielded the 14 T cell receptor beta chains listed below, sequenced in a study of T cells expressing NK-cell markers. Reanalyzing the 5' RACE reads, TCRdb keeps one entry per CDR3 protein, without DNA. Seen in this sample are 550,000 to 600,000 distinct CDR3 sequences; the ten most common clones hold roughly 3.5%. The sequencing sample was made of blood T cells: a sorted CD56 or NKG2C T cell subset, CD4+ or CD8+ T cells, or bulk PBMC T cells (not recorded which). The source is a man younger than 30 in good health.

This chain uses TRBV20-1 with TRBJ2-7; TCRdb's D gene call, TRBD1, goes unchecked for lack of DNA. CDR3 length: 16 amino acids. Germline CDR1 is DFQATT and CDR2 is SNEGSKA (reference sequence). CDR3 sequence: CSARPPDFSSSYEQYF.

This chain joins TRBV5-1 and TRBJ2-7; lacking DNA, the TRBD2 call made by TCRdb goes unchecked. Germline V gene data show CDR1 as SGHRS and CDR2 as YFSETQ. This CDR3 region has 15 residues. The CDR3 sequence: CASSLGGLLSYEQYF.

This sequence joins TRBV5-1 and TRBJ2-7; TCRdb calls TRBD1, which cannot be checked without DNA. This CDR3 comprises 16 residues. Germline assignment: CDR1 SGHRS and CDR2 YFSETQ. The CDR3 reads CASSLDGGDRGYEQYF.

The chain employs TRBV3-1 and TRBJ2-1. The germline V gene has CDR1 LGHDT and CDR2 YNNKEL (reference sequence). This CDR3 contains 14 residues. CDR3 in amino acids: CASSQGKRYNEQFF.

The chain recombines TRBV24-1 with TRBJ2-1. Germline V gives CDR1 KGHDR, CDR2 SFDVKD. This CDR3 has 12 residues. The CDR3 spells CATSRSGNEQFF.

The chain employs TRBV10-3 and TRBJ2-5. CDR1 and CDR2 from the germline V gene are ENHRY and SYGVKD. The length of the CDR3 is 13 residues. Here the CDR3 reads CAISDRQAETQYF.

The chain has TRBV6-2 or TRBV6-3 and TRBJ1-1. Germline lookup yields CDR1 MNHEY and CDR2 SVGEGT. This CDR3 region has 12 residues. The CDR3 sequence: CASSTGQREAFF.

The rearrangement joins TRBV7-2 to TRBJ1-3. From germline, CDR1 is SGHTA and CDR2 FQGNSA. The CDR3 spans 13 residues. CDR3 amino acids: CASSYNRGNTIYF.

V gene TRBV5-4 combines with J gene TRBJ2-2; TCRdb proposes TRBD2, but this gene call is untestable without DNA. Germline lookup yields CDR1 SGHNT and CDR2 YYREEE (reference sequence). This CDR3 is 15 amino acids long. This CDR3 is CASSLPGLATGELFF.

The chain is built from TRBV27 and TRBJ2-5; lacking DNA, the TRBD1 call made by TCRdb goes unchecked. The CDR3 has 14 residues. The V gene's germline CDR1 is MNHEY and CDR2 SMNVEV (reference sequence). The CDR3 reads CASSPWGLSETQYF.

This chain connects TRBV12-3 or TRBV12-4 to TRBJ2-3; TCRdb names TRBD2, which stays unverified in the absence of DNA. The CDR3 sequence is 15 residues long. Here the CDR3 reads CASSTLTSGGDTQYF.

The chain has TRBV18 and TRBJ2-3; TCRdb lists TRBD1, though no DNA is available to test this call. This CDR3 region has 16 residues. Germline CDR1 KGHSH, CDR2 LQKENI. CDR3 region: CASSRNGQGAGDTQYF.

The chain couples TRBV12-3 or TRBV12-4 to TRBJ1-1. CDR3 size: 11 residues. This CDR3 reads CASSLDLRAFF.

The chain employs TRBV7-7 and TRBJ2-5; with no DNA, the TCRdb D assignment of TRBD2 cannot be verified. CDR1 is SSHAT and CDR2 is FNYEAQ in the germline V gene (reference sequence). There are 15 residues in the CDR3. CDR3 sequence reads: CASSRNRAHQETQYF.